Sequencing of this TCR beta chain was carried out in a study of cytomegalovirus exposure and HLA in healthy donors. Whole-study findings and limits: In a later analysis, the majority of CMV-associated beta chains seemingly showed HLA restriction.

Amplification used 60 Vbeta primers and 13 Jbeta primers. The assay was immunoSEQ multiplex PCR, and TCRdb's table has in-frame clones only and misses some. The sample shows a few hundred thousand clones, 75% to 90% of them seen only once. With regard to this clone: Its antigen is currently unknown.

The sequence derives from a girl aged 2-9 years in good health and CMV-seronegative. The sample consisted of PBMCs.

This CDR3 reads CASTSEGNTIYF. The DNA of the CDR3 is TGCGCCAGCACTTCCGAGGGAAACACCATATATTTT. The rearrangement links TRBV10-2 to TRBJ1-3; D is undetermined. The germline CDR1 and CDR2 sequences are WSHSY and SAAADI. This CDR3 spans 12 amino acids. V dropped 7 bases and J dropped 4 bases, with 8 bases sitting between them.